These 25 T cell receptor beta chains were sequenced from one sample in a study of CD8 T cells in ankylosing spondylitis. Study results and caveats: The study identified a TCR beta motif of roughly eight highly homologous variants that appeared characteristic of ankylosing spondylitis blood.

No antigen is known for these receptors. TCRdb reprocessed the 5' RACE reads via MiXCR and lists one record per CDR3 protein. The sample lists about 440,000 distinct CDR3 sequences, under 20% occurring once. Sequences were obtained from blood, either unsorted or a sorted T cell fraction (not recorded which). The source is a male donor with ankylosing spondylitis.

In this sample, this clonotype turned up once. CDR3 amino acids: CASRPGTAFSTDTQYF. In DNA form, the CDR3 reads TGCGCCAGCAGACCCGGGACGGCATTTAGCACAGATACGCAGTATTTT. The chain is built from TRBV5-1 and TRBJ2-3; D is possibly TRBD1 or TRBD2 (5 bases each). Per the germline V gene, CDR1 is SGHRS and CDR2 is YFSETQ. Deletions cut 5 bases from V and 0 bases from J, with 16 bases between. This CDR3 spans 16 amino acids.

The J gene is TRBJ1-2, the V gene TRBV2, with a weak D call TRBD1 (6 bases). V lost 1 base and J 5 bases, leaving 8 bases between the germline ends. This CDR3 has 13 amino acids. From germline, CDR1 is SNHLY and CDR2 FYNNEI. In DNA, the CDR3 is TGTGCCAGCAGTGAAGGGGGGCGATATGGCTACACCTTC. Amino acids: CASSEGGRYGYTF. Variable domain in full (rest from reference TRBV2 and TRBJ1-2): EPEVTQTPSHQVTQMGQEVILRCVPISNHLYFYWYRQILGQKVEFLVSFYNNEISEKSEIFDDQFSVERPDGSNFTLKIRSTKLEDSAMYFCASSEGGRYGYTFGSGTRLTVV.

The gene calls are TRBV5-1 and TRBJ2-1, with TRBD2 matching over 11 bases. The CDR3 has 20 amino acids. Germline loops: CDR1 SGHRS, CDR2 YFSETQ. The V segment lost 4 bases and the J segment 4 bases; nucleotides outside the gene matches: 19. The CDR3 DNA reads TGCGCCAGCAGCCCCCTCAGTACGATTAGCGGGAGGGCATCTTACAATGAGCAGTTCTTC. It encodes CASSPLSTISGRASYNEQFF.

This clonotype turned up a few times. The chain recombines TRBV29-1 with TRBJ1-2, with 10 bases aligning to TRBD1. V lost 7 bases to trimming and J lost 3 bases; unmatched junction nucleotides: 8. This CDR3 has 14 amino acids. CDR1 is SQVTM and CDR2 is ANQGSEA in the germline V gene. The DNA for the CDR3 is TGCAGCGCCCGAGGAGGGACAGGGGACTATGGCTACACCTTC. Protein product: CSARGGTGDYGYTF.

This clonotype has a handful of counts. This rearrangement joins TRBV12-3 or TRBV12-4 to TRBJ1-1; D is unresolved. The CDR3 runs 14 residues. V was trimmed by 2 bases and J by 4 bases, leaving 11 bases between them. CDR3 region: CASSLTEKGTEAFF. CDR3 DNA: TGTGCCAGCAGTTTAACGGAAAAGGGCACTGAAGCTTTCTTT.

This clonotype was counted ten times or more. This rearrangement joins TRBV9 to TRBJ1-6, with D perhaps TRBD1 (6 bases). V was shortened by 0 bases and J by 7 bases, with 11 bases between the two germline ends. In germline, CDR1 is SGDLS, CDR2 YYNGEE. The CDR3 extends over 15 amino acids. In DNA form, the CDR3 reads TGTGCCAGCAGCGTAGTGGGGGCGGACAATTCACCCCTCCACTTT. This translates into CASSVVGADNSPLHF.

This clonotype showed up just a few times. The V call is TRBV7-8, the J call TRBJ2-7, with 7 bases identical to TRBD1. V shed 1 base, J shed 7 bases, and the junction held 7 bases outside the gene matches. This CDR3 contains 14 residues. The germline gives CDR1 SGHVS, CDR2 FQNEAQ. The DNA for the CDR3 is TGTGCCAGCAGCTTAGGGGGGACCAGGGGGGAGCAGTACTTC. Translating gives CASSLGGTRGEQYF.

This clonotype was found a few times. The rearrangement uses TRBV5-1 and TRBJ2-1, with 7 bases lining up with TRBD2. The CDR3 covers 17 residues. Germline V lookup: CDR1 SGHRS, CDR2 YFSETQ. J was trimmed by 9 bases and V by 0 bases; bases with no gene match: 15. The CDR3 loop reads CASSLVVRTRGGGEQFF. The CDR3 DNA sequence: TGCGCCAGCAGCTTGGTCGTACGGACTAGGGGCGGCGGTGAGCAGTTCTTC.

This clonotype was recorded many times. The gene calls are TRBV29-1 and TRBJ2-1; TRBD1 agrees at 7 bases. CDR1 SQVTM and CDR2 ANQGSEA come from the germline V gene. The CDR3 is 14 amino acids. V lost 6 bases and J lost 2; bases outside the gene matches: 7. The CDR3 loop reads CSVQQGIAYNEQFF. CDR3 coding DNA: TGCAGCGTGCAACAGGGGATCGCCTACAATGAGCAGTTCTTC.

The chain recombines TRBV28 with TRBJ2-7; TRBD1 agrees at 8 bases. V was pared by 8 bases and J by 1 base, with 7 bases of the junction left unmatched. The V gene's germline CDR1 is MDHEN and CDR2 SYDVKM. This CDR3 is built from 14 residues. The CDR3 here is CASLGTGGSYEQYF. CDR3 nucleotide sequence: TGTGCCAGCCTGGGAACAGGGGGGTCCTACGAGCAGTACTTC.

This clonotype was counted between two and nine times. The J gene is TRBJ2-4, the V gene TRBV5-1; no firm D call. V dropped 0 bases and J dropped 2 bases, with 6 bases sitting between them. The CDR3 has 14 residues. The germline gives CDR1 SGHRS, CDR2 YFSETQ. In DNA, the CDR3 is TGCGCCAGCAGCTTGGAAGAGCCCAAAAACATTCAGTACTTC. This encodes CASSLEEPKNIQYF.

This chain joins TRBV20-1 and TRBJ2-7; the D is unclear. This CDR3 is built from 13 residues. Germline V gene sequence: CDR1 DFQATT, CDR2 SNEGSKA (reference sequence). Trimming took 3 bases from V and 5 from J, leaving 14 bases between them. The CDR3 nucleotides are TGCAGTGCTAGTAGGACCGCAACGGACGAGCAGTACTTC. Translated: CSASRTATDEQYF.

This clonotype was recorded a few times. The chain combines TRBV5-1 with TRBJ1-1; D call uncertain. V lost 4 bases and J lost 0, with 13 bases in between. CDR3 length: 15 residues. The germline V gene has CDR1 SGHRS and CDR2 YFSETQ. DNA for the CDR3: TGCGCCAGCAGCCTTCGGGAGTATATGAACACTGAAGCTTTCTTT. Translating gives CASSLREYMNTEAFF.

This chain links TRBV3-1 with TRBJ1-5; D is undetermined. From germline, CDR1 is LGHDT and CDR2 YNNKEL (reference sequence). This CDR3 is built from 17 residues. Trimming shortened V by 5 bases and J by 6 bases, and 23 bases separated the two germline ends. CDR3 amino acids: CASSIGYRGGNTQPQHF. Here the CDR3 DNA reads TGTGCCAGCAGCATAGGGTACCGGGGTGGGAATACTCAGCCCCAGCATTTT.

The chain carries TRBV11-2 and TRBJ1-2, with no clear D. The CDR3 is 12 amino acids. Trimming pared 5 bases from V and 5 bases from J, leaving 9 bases between. From germline, CDR1 is SGHAT and CDR2 FQNNGV. The CDR3 DNA reads as TGTGCCAGCAGCCAACGGCAGTATGGCTACACCTTC. Protein: CASSQRQYGYTF.

This clonotype was seen at least ten times. This sequence joins TRBV5-1 and TRBJ1-1, with 8 bases fitting TRBD1. V lost 4 bases to trimming and J lost 1 base; unmatched junction nucleotides: 3. The CDR3 has 14 residues. CDR1 and CDR2 from the germline V gene are SGHRS and YFSETQ. The DNA of the CDR3 is TGCGCCAGCAGCATTGGACAGGGGAACACTGAAGCTTTCTTT. Protein product: CASSIGQGNTEAFF. Filled out from reference TRBV5-1 and TRBJ1-1, the complete variable domain reads KAGVTQTPRYLIKTRGQQVTLSCSPISGHRSVSWYQQTPGQGLQFLFEYFSETQRNKGNFPGRFSGRQFSNSRSEMNVSTLELGDSALYLCASSIGQGNTEAFFGQGTRLTVV.

This clonotype was seen more than once but under ten times. The chain recombines TRBV5-1 with TRBJ2-3; D is possibly TRBD2 (6 bases). V was pared by 0 bases and J by 1 base, with 12 bases between. This CDR3 has 16 amino acids. The germline V gene has CDR1 SGHRS and CDR2 YFSETQ. The CDR3: CASSLGDGGRTDTQYF. CDR3 DNA sequence: TGCGCCAGCAGCTTGGGGGACGGGGGACGCACAGATACGCAGTATTTT.

In its sample, this clonotype was seen a few times. The gene calls are TRBV20-1 and TRBJ2-7, with no clear D. The germline V gene encodes CDR1 DFQATT and CDR2 SNEGSKA (reference sequence). This CDR3 has 11 amino acids. Between the trimmed V and J ends, which lost 6 bases and 1 base, there was a span of 7 bases. In DNA form, the CDR3 reads TGCAGTGCCCGGATATCCTACGAGCAGTACTTC. Its protein product is CSARISYEQYF.

Concerning this clonotype: Because it lacks the conserved phenylalanine or tryptophan at the end, this CDR3 is likely a read error. This chain joins TRBV4-1 and TRBJ2-5, with D perhaps TRBD2 (6 bases). This CDR3 is 15 amino acids long. Germline lookup yields CDR1 MGHRA and CDR2 YSYEKL. Trimming pared 0 bases from V and 4 bases from J, leaving 12 bases between. The CDR3 sequence: CASSQDRLVGETQYL. CDR3 nucleotides: TGCGCCAGCAGCCAAGACAGACTAGTGGGAGAGACCCAGTACCTC.

V gene TRBV6-1 combines with J gene TRBJ2-7; 8 nucleotides align to TRBD1. CDR3 length: 15 amino acids. Germline CDR1 reads MNHNS; CDR2 reads SASEGT. Trimming at V came to 6 bases and at J to 2 bases, leaving 9 bases not matched to a gene. The CDR3 bases are TGTGCCAGCAGAGTTGGACAGGGATTTGCCTACGAGCAGTACTTC. Amino acid sequence: CASRVGQGFAYEQYF.

V gene TRBV27 combines with J gene TRBJ2-1; D gene uncertain. The V end was cut by 5 bases, the J end by 9 bases, with 14 bases between. The CDR3 contains 13 residues. CDR1 is MNHEY and CDR2 is SMNVEV in the germline V gene (reference sequence). The CDR3 DNA follows: TGTGCCAGCAGTCCTCTTAGTGGCGGTGAGCAGTTCTTC. Protein sequence: CASSPLSGGEQFF.

The chain combines TRBV20-1 with TRBJ2-3; D is unresolved. CDR3 length equals 15 residues. V dropped 6 bases and J dropped 6 bases, with 22 bases sitting between them. Germline CDR1 DFQATT, CDR2 SNEGSKA (reference sequence). CDR3 coding DNA: TGCAGTGCGCCCCAACGGTACGGACCCGGGGATACGCAGTATTTT. This encodes CSAPQRYGPGDTQYF.

V and J are TRBV20-1 and TRBJ2-7; 7 bases map to TRBD1. The CDR3 runs 14 residues. Trimming cost V 4 bases and J 5 bases; bases outside gene matches: 11. CDR1 and CDR2 (germline): DFQATT, SNEGSKA (reference sequence). In DNA form, the CDR3 reads TGCAGTGCTACACTACAACAGGGGTTCAACGAGCAGTACTTC. This gives the protein CSATLQQGFNEQYF.

The rearrangement links TRBV29-1 to TRBJ2-3; 8 nucleotides line up with TRBD1. This CDR3 has 13 amino acids. The germline V gene has CDR1 SQVTM and CDR2 ANQGSEA. Trimming at V came to 4 bases and at J to 1 base, leaving 1 base not matched to a gene. The CDR3, as DNA: TGCAGCGTTGCGACAGGGGGCACAGATACGCAGTATTTT. It yields the protein CSVATGGTDTQYF.

This clonotype came up a few times. The V and J genes are TRBV9 and TRBJ2-7, with TRBD1 identical over 11 bases. The CDR3 runs 15 residues. V lost 4 bases and J lost 5; bases outside the gene matches: 8. Germline CDR1 reads SGDLS; CDR2 reads YYNGEE. The CDR3 sequence: CASSIGQGAINEQYF. CDR3 nucleotide sequence: TGTGCCAGCAGCATCGGACAGGGGGCGATCAACGAGCAGTACTTC.